A selection of T cell receptor beta chains follows, all from one sample in a study of blood T cell repertoires in COVID-19. Measured with immunoSEQ multiplex PCR; TCRdb has only the in-frame clones, and not every one. This repertoire shows approximately 150,000 clones, about four fifths found once; its top ten account for approximately 1.4%. Source material: peripheral blood. The source of these receptors is a human donor in a cohort sampled during active COVID-19. CDR3s include the opening cysteine and the closing phenylalanine or tryptophan. The order of the fields is clone size, J gene, V gene, D gene, CDR3 protein, CDR3 DNA. A D gene is named only where the DNA matches it firmly. Clone sizes are given selectively: once, few, many, or a class where the clone is expanded.

.	TRBJ2-3	TRBV5-1	.	CASSFSGSTDTQYF	TGCGCCAGCAGCTTCAGCGGGAGCACAGATACGCAGTATTTT
.	TRBJ2-7	TRBV18	TRBD2	CASSPGSGRVYEQYF	TGTGCCAGCTCACCGGGTAGCGGGAGGGTTTACGAGCAGTACTTC
.	TRBJ2-1	TRBV11-1	.	CASSSAPAANEQFF	TGTGCCAGCAGCTCCGCCCCAGCGGCGAATGAGCAGTTCTTC
.	TRBJ1-2	TRBV6-5	.	CASSYTPNPSVYTF	TGTGCCAGCAGCTATACCCCGAATCCGAGCGTCTACACCTTC
once	TRBJ2-6	TRBV7-3	TRBD1	CASSLNRGAGANVLTF	TGTGCCAGCAGCTTAAACAGGGGAGCTGGGGCCAACGTCCTGACTTTC
.	TRBJ2-5	TRBV18	.	CASSPSWTGEETQYF	TGTGCCAGCTCACCGTCGTGGACGGGAGAGGAGACCCAGTACTTC
.	TRBJ1-1	TRBV12-3/TRBV12-4	.	CASSLAQQTGAFF	TGTGCCAGCAGTTTGGCGCAGCAAACCGGGGCTTTCTTT
.	TRBJ2-6	TRBV6-6	.	CASSYSSSGANVLTF	TGTGCCAGCAGTTACAGTAGCTCTGGGGCCAACGTCCTGACTTTC
.	TRBJ1-1	TRBV6-6	.	CASQPRQNTEAFF	TGTGCCAGCCAACCGCGGCAGAACACTGAAGCTTTCTTT
once	TRBJ2-7	TRBV6-5	.	CASSLHWDNYEQYF	TGTGCCAGCAGCCTCCATTGGGACAACTACGAGCAGTACTTC